This record concerns one TCR beta chain sequence. Its cognate antigen has yet to be identified. No much larger clonotype is one base removed from it; base qualities were not supplied. This sample was included in a study of blood T cell repertoires in COVID-19 (dated by TCRdb to the early 2020s). As for the study more broadly: Samples covering the acute and convalescent phases of COVID-19 were provided by collaborators in the United States, Italy and Spain. The prospective study material was composed of cDNA or gDNA derived from T cells, B-cell-depleted T cells, or PBMCs. Deeply sampled blood TCRbeta repertoires from subjects exposed to, actively infected with, or recovered from COVID-19 were included in the dataset. The repertoires were made available in a free public database intended to serve as a resource for research on the immune response to SARS-CoV-2. Samples came from the ongoing ImmuneRACE study (first 160 participants) plus 1,254 subjects from 6 global collaborators. Nearly every sample came with metadata listing a de-identified subject ID, COVID-19 status, age in years and sex. HLA class I and class II types, where available, came from metadata supplied by the sample provider rather than from assay-based typing.

Whole blood was collected in K2EDTA tubes by collaborating institutions according to the institutions' own protocols. For TCRbeta analysis, collaborators shipped samples as frozen whole blood, isolated PBMCs, or DNA extracted from either of those sample types. The research as a whole found: The amount of clinical and demographic metadata varied by source and participant and was provided uncurated.

TCRbeta CDR3 regions were amplified from genomic DNA using the immunoSEQ Assay, a bias-controlled multiplex PCR. The paper's data handling went like this. The number of nucleated cells in each sample was estimated from the amplification of reference gene primers within the assay. To quantify the absolute abundance of each unique TCRbeta CDR3 rearrangement, sequence reads were collapsed and filtered. Productive Simpson clonality was computed per sample as the square root of Simpson's diversity index over productive rearrangements. TCRdb stores this immuneACCESS table with in-frame sequences only. Part of the clones is absent; in the studies checked, under half of the shortfall reflects unresolved V genes, and no reason is known for the rest. V and J calls and clone size are those listed in that table; D and trimming were worked out from the DNA. The sample table contains 250,000 or so clones; only one count was recorded for 84% of them. The ten most abundant clones make up 4% of the sample.

Looking up the germline V gene yields CDR1 KGHDR and CDR2 SFDVKD. CDR3 length: 15 amino acids, cysteine to phenylalanine. Of the read, only the CDR3 DNA is kept; its 45 bases are in frame from base 1. V and J lose 2 bases and 0 bases, and a span of 6 bases separates them. Sequences were obtained from peripheral blood. The source is a man over 45 with acute or convalescent COVID-19. The sequence is built from TRBV24-1 and TRBJ2-2, and TRBD2 may be the D gene, going by 5 matching bases. The nucleotide sequence is TGTGCCACCAGTGATTGGGGAGCGAACACCGGGGAGCTGTTTTTT. This sequence encodes CATSDWGANTGELFF.